These 23 T cell receptor beta chains originate from one sample sequenced in a study of breast tumors, draining lymph nodes, adjacent tissues. Axillary draining lymph nodes of breast cancer patients supplied the node samples. TCRdb reprocessed the multiplex PCR reads with MiXCR, giving one entry per CDR3 protein. The sample lists around 290,000 distinct CDR3 sequences; about 30% were seen once. Sequencing was done on a sample of axillary lymph node tissue. The origin of the receptors is a female donor with breast cancer. Some clones in this sample may be carry-over from other donors' samples.

In this sample, this clonotype turned up a few times. The chain combines TRBV6-6 with TRBJ2-1; 11 nucleotides match TRBD2. The germline gives CDR1 MNHNY, CDR2 SVGAGI (reference sequence). The CDR3 has 17 amino acids. Germline trimming cut 5 bases from V and 0 bases from J; bases unmatched to any gene: 6. The CDR3 DNA is TGTGCCAGCAGTAAAGTAGCGGGAGGGGGCTCCTACAATGAGCAGTTCTTC. Translating gives CASSKVAGGGSYNEQFF.

V and J are TRBV6-6 and TRBJ2-2; D remains unclear. V lost 7 bases and J lost 4, with 4 bases in between. The germline gives CDR1 MNHNY, CDR2 SVGAGI (reference sequence). This CDR3 comprises 11 residues. CDR3 nucleotide sequence: TGTGCCAGCACGCCCACCGGGGAGCTGTTTTTT. This encodes CASTPTGELFF.

A note on this clonotype: Given a much more abundant clone one base away, this may be a read error. The rearrangement joins TRBV20-1 to TRBJ2-5; D is possibly TRBD2 (5 bases). CDR1 DFQATT and CDR2 SNEGSKA come from the germline V gene (reference sequence). Trimming cost V 5 bases and J 8 bases, with 24 bases left between them. The CDR3 totals 15 residues. CDR3 DNA: TGCAGTGCTTTCACCGCGAAGGAGGTTCAAGTAACCCAGTACTTC. Its protein product is CSAFTAKEVQVTQYF.

This clonotype was counted at least ten times. This chain connects TRBV6-1 to TRBJ2-6, with TRBD2 matching over 8 bases. The CDR3 loop spans 16 amino acids. J gave up 1 base and V 7 bases, and 6 bases lay outside the gene matches. Germline V gene lookup returns CDR1 MNHNS and CDR2 SASEGT. For the CDR3, the DNA is TGTGCCAGCATGGGACTAGGAGGATCTGGGGCCAACGTCCTGACTTTC. Its protein is CASMGLGGSGANVLTF.

This clonotype occurred many times. V is TRBV4-2 and J is TRBJ2-7, with TRBD2 matching over 9 bases. The V segment lost 2 bases and the J segment 6 bases; nucleotides outside the gene matches: 8. CDR1 and CDR2 (germline): LGHNA, YNFKEQ. This CDR3 spans 15 amino acids. CDR3 sequence (DNA): TGTGCCAGCAGCCAAATAGCGGGAGTCTCGGCCGAGCAGTACTTC. Its protein product is CASSQIAGVSAEQYF.

This clonotype was seen ten or more times. V and J are TRBV7-8 and TRBJ2-3, with 11 bases that match TRBD2. The J segment lost 4 bases and the V segment lost 5 bases, leaving 5 bases of the junction unmatched. The germline gives CDR1 SGHVS, CDR2 FQNEAQ. The CDR3 is 15 residues long. The chain's CDR3 is CASSIVAGGADTQYF. CDR3 coding DNA: TGTGCCAGCAGCATCGTAGCGGGAGGGGCAGATACGCAGTATTTT.

This clonotype was seen once. A much larger clonotype is one base distant, so this may be a read error. The genes are TRBV6-5 and TRBJ1-5, with D uncertain. CDR1 MNHEY and CDR2 SVGAGI come from the germline V gene. The CDR3 contains 14 residues. The CDR3 reads CAGSPSGSNQPQHF. Written as DNA, the CDR3 is TGTGCCGGCAGTCCCTCGGGTAGCAATCAGCCCCAGCATTTT.

This clonotype was observed a few times. The chain employs TRBV10-3 and TRBJ1-1; D perhaps matches TRBD1 (6 bases). CDR3 length equals 15 residues. The V end lost 6 bases, the J end lost 0 bases, and 14 bases lay between the germline ends. The germline CDR1 and CDR2 sequences are ENHRY and SYGVKD. The CDR3 bases are TGTGCCATCAGGGCAGAACAGGGCGTGAACACTGAAGCTTTCTTT. It is translated as CAIRAEQGVNTEAFF.

This clonotype was recorded at least ten times. CDR3 nucleotide sequence: TGTGCCAGCAGATCCCAGGTGGATCAGCCCCAGCATTTT. Its protein product is CASRSQVDQPQHF. The chain joins TRBV6-5 to TRBJ1-5; no clear D gene. The CDR3 extends over 13 amino acids. The germline CDR1 and CDR2 sequences are MNHEY and SVGAGI. The V gene lost 6 bases and the J gene lost 5 bases, with 11 bases spanning the gap.

This clonotype came up a few times. This chain connects TRBV6-1 to TRBJ2-3, with 10 bases that match TRBD2. Per the germline V gene, CDR1 is MNHNS and CDR2 is SASEGT. V gave up 2 bases and J gave up 6 bases; unmatched junction bases: 8. The CDR3 has 16 amino acids. The DNA of the CDR3 is TGTGCCAGCAGTGAAAACCTAGCGGGAGTTGACGATACGCAGTATTTT. This sequence encodes CASSENLAGVDDTQYF.

Ten or more counts support this clonotype. This rearrangement joins TRBV2 to TRBJ2-7; 9 nucleotides line up with TRBD2. The CDR3 covers 14 residues. The junction had 4 bases not matched to a gene; V was cut back by 4 bases and J by 3 bases. In germline, CDR1 is SNHLY, CDR2 FYNNEI. CDR3 nucleotides: TGTGCCAGCAGTGCGGCTAGCGGGGTCTACGAGCAGTACTTC. Amino acid sequence: CASSAASGVYEQYF.

This clonotype was counted at least ten times. The chain has TRBV29-1 and TRBJ2-7; D may be TRBD2 (5 bases). V lost 7 bases to trimming and J lost 5 bases, with 15 bases between them. Germline V gene sequence: CDR1 SQVTM, CDR2 ANQGSEA. The CDR3 runs to 12 residues. CDR3 nucleotides: TGCAGCGGTCTCGCTAGCTTTGACGAGCAGTACTTC. Amino acid sequence: CSGLASFDEQYF.

This clonotype occurred once. The junction departs from germline at one end; a sequencing error may be responsible. The CDR3 region is CASSRRSGSSTDRQYF. DNA for the CDR3: TGTGCCAGTAGTCGACGTAGCGGGTCGAGCACAGATAGGCAGTACTTT. The V call is TRBV19, the J call TRBJ2-3; 7 bases agree with TRBD2. CDR3 length: 16 residues. Germline CDR1 is LNHDA and CDR2 is SQIVND (reference sequence).

V gene TRBV18 combines with J gene TRBJ2-3, with unresolved D. The CDR3 extends over 14 amino acids. CDR1 and CDR2 (germline): KGHSH, LQKENI. Deletions cut 3 bases from V and 5 bases from J, with 12 bases between. Written as DNA, the CDR3 is TGTGCCAGCTCACCGGTTTTGGGTGTAGATACGCAGTATTTT. Protein sequence: CASSPVLGVDTQYF.

On this clonotype itself: A single base separates this from a much larger clone, so it may be a read error. This chain uses TRBV19 with TRBJ1-2; a possible D gene is TRBD1 (6 bases). In germline, CDR1 is LNHDA, CDR2 SQIVND (reference sequence). The CDR3 contains 15 residues. CDR3 bases: TGTGCCAGTAGTGGAAACAGGGTTGAAGGCTATGACTACACCTTC. This sequence encodes CASSGNRVEGYDYTF.

This clonotype has a single count. This could be a read error, since a much larger clone is one nucleotide away. Because the CDR3 is missing its conserved closing phenylalanine or tryptophan, this is likely a read error. In nucleotides, the CDR3 is TGTGCCAGTAGTATAGTCTCCGGTATGGGGTACAATGAGCAGTTCTCC. It encodes CASSIVSGMGYNEQFS. V and J are TRBV19 and TRBJ2-1, with unresolved D. The V gene lost 1 base and the J gene lost 4 bases, with 14 bases spanning the gap. CDR1 is LNHDA, CDR2 SQIVND, per germline (reference sequence). This CDR3 is built from 16 residues.

The genes are TRBV27 and TRBJ2-4; the D is unclear. This CDR3 is built from 14 residues. Germline V gene data show CDR1 as MNHEY and CDR2 as SMNVEV (reference sequence). The V and J ends lost 3 bases and 2 bases respectively, with 8 bases between them. CDR3 protein: CASSFTASKNIQYF. Written as DNA, the CDR3 is TGTGCCAGCAGTTTCACAGCTTCCAAAAACATTCAGTACTTC.

In this sample, this clonotype turned up many times. V usage is TRBV5-4 and J usage is TRBJ2-7; TRBD2 matches 10 bases. Germline V gene sequence: CDR1 SGHNT, CDR2 YYREEE (reference sequence). After removal of 2 bases from V and 6 bases from J, the junction contained 8 bases not matched to a gene. The CDR3 has 15 residues. Written as DNA, the CDR3 is TGTGCCAGCAGCTTTCTAGCGGGAGCTTTTTCCGAGCAGTACTTC. Translated, it gives CASSFLAGAFSEQYF.

This clonotype has ten or more counts. The V call is TRBV7-9, the J call TRBJ2-1; D gene ambiguous. V lost 6 bases, J lost 2 bases, and 11 bases lay in between. Germline V gene sequence: CDR1 SEHNR, CDR2 FQNEAQ (reference sequence). The CDR3 is made up of 14 amino acids. CDR3 amino acids: CASSPLLPYNEQFF. CDR3 coding DNA: TGTGCCAGCAGTCCTCTCCTCCCCTACAATGAGCAGTTCTTC.

The rearrangement links TRBV5-1 to TRBJ2-1, with a possible D match to TRBD1 (6 bases). Trimming stripped 3 bases from V and 7 bases from J, with 17 bases between. There are 15 residues in the CDR3. Looked up from germline, CDR1 is SGHRS and CDR2 is YFSETQ. CDR3: CASSSGRGRVNEQFF. In nucleotides, the CDR3 is TGCGCCAGCAGCTCCGGTAGGGGGAGAGTGAATGAGCAGTTCTTC.

This clonotype showed up many times. The CDR3 DNA reads TGCAGTGCCCCCAAGGCGCAGGGCGAGCAGTACTTC. Its translation: CSAPKAQGEQYF. V usage is TRBV20-1 and J usage is TRBJ2-7, with D possibly TRBD1 on 5 matching bases. With 6 bases removed from V and 6 bases from J, the gap between germline ends came to 15 bases. CDR1 is DFQATT, CDR2 SNEGSKA, per germline (reference sequence). The CDR3 sequence is 12 residues long.

This clonotype was recorded at least ten times. V gene TRBV29-1 combines with J gene TRBJ2-3, with 7 bases fitting TRBD1. Germline values: CDR1 SQVTM, CDR2 ANQGSEA. V gave up 6 bases and J gave up 1 base; unmatched junction bases: 1. The length of the CDR3 is 12 residues. The CDR3 DNA reads TGCAGCGTGGGGACAGGCACAGATACGCAGTATTTT. Residues: CSVGTGTDTQYF.

This clonotype was recorded many times. The V and J genes are TRBV5-8 and TRBJ1-2; D not resolved. Trimming took off 4 bases at V and 8 bases at J, with 33 bases between the two ends. CDR1 SGHTS and CDR2 YDEGEE come from the germline V gene. This CDR3 is 19 amino acids long. The CDR3 here is CASSPNRHRSSWSVEGYTF. The DNA of the CDR3 is TGTGCCAGCAGCCCAAACCGACACCGATCTAGCTGGTCAGTGGAAGGCTACACCTTC.